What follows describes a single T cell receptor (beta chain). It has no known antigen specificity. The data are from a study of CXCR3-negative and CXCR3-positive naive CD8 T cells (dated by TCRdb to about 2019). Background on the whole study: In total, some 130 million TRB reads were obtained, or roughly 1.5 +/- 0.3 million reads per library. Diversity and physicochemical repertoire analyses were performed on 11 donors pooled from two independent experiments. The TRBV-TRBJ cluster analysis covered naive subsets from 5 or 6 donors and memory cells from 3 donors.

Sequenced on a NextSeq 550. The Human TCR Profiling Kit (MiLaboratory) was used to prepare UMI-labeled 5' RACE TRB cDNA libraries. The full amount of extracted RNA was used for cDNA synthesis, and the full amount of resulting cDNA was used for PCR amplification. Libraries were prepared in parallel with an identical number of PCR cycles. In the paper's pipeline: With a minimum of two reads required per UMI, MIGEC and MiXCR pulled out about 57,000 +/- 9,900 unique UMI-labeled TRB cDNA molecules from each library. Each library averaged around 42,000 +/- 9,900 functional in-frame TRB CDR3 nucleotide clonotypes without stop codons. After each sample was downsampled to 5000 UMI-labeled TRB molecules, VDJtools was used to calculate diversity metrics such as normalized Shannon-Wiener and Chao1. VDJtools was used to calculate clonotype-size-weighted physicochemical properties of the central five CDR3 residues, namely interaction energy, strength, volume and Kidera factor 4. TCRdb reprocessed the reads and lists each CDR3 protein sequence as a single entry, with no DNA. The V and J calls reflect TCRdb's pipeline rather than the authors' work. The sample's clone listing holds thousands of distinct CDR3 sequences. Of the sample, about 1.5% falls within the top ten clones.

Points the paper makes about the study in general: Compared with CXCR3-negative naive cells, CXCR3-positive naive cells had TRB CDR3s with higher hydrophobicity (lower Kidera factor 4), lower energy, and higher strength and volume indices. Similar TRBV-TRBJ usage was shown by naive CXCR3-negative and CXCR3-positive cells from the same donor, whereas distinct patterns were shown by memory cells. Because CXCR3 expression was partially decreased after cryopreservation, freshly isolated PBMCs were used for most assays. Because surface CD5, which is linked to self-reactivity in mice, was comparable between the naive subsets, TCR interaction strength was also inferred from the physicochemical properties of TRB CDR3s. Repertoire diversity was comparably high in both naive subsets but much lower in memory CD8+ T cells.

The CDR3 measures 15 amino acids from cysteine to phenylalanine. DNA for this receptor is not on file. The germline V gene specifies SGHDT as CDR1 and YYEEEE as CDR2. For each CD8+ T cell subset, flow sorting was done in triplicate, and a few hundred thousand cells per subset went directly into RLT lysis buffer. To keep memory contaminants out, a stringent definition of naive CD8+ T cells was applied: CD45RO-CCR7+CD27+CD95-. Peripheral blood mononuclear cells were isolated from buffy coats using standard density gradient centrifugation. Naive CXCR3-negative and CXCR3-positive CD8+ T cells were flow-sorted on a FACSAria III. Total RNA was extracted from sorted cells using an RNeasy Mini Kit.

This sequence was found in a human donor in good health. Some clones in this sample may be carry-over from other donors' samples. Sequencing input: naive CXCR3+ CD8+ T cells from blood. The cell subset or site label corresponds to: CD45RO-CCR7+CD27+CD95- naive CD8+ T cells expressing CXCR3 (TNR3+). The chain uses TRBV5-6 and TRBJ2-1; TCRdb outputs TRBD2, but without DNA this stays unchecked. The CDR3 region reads CASSPLRLAVVEQFF.